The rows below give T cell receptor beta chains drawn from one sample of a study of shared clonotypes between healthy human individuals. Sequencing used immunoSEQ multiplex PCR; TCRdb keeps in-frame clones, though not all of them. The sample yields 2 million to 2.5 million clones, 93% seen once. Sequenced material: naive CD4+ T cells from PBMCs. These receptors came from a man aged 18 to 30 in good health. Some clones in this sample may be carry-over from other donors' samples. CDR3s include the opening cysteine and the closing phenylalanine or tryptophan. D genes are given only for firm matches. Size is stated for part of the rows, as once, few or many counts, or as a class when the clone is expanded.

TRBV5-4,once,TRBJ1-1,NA,TGTGCCAGCAGCTTGCCAAGGGGCACTGAAGCTTTCTTT,CASSLPRGTEAFF
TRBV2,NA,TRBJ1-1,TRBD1,TGTGCCAGCAGGCGGGACAGGGACACTGAAGCTTTCTTT,CASRRDRDTEAFF
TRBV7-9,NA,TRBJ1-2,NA,TGTGCCAGCAGCCGACCCGAGGGGCAGGTAGCTAACTATGGCTACACCTTC,CASSRPEGQVANYGYTF
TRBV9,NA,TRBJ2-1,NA,TGTGCCAGCAGCGTAGAAGGCAGATACAATGAGCAGTTCTTC,CASSVEGRYNEQFF
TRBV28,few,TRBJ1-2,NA,TGTGCCAGCAGCCCCTTAGGCAACCTATATGGCTACACCTTC,CASSPLGNLYGYTF
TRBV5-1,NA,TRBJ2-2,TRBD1,TGCGCCAGCAGCTTGGACAGGGGAGTAACCGGGGAGCTGTTTTTT,CASSLDRGVTGELFF
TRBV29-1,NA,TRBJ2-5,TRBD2,TGCAGCGTTGCCCTGGGGAGGGGCGAGACCCAGTACTTC,CSVALGRGETQYF
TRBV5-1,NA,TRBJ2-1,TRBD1,TGCGCCAGCAGCTTGGGGACAGGGAGCAATGAGCAGTTCTTC,CASSLGTGSNEQFF
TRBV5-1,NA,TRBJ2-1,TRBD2,TGCGCCAGCAGGACTAGCGGGAGGGCCAATGAGCAGTTCTTC,CASRTSGRANEQFF
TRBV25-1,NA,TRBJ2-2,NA,TGTGCCAGCAGTGACTCAAGTAAGGGGCGTAACACCGGGGAGCTGTTTTTT,CASSDSSKGRNTGELFF
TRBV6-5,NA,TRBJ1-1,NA,TGTGCCAGCAGTTCCCTGGGGGGGCTCGGGCCCACTGAAGCTTTCTTT,CASSSLGGLGPTEAFF
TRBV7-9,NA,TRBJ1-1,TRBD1,TGTGCCAGCAGCTCCGACCCGGGACAGGGCAATGTTGAAGCTTTCTTT,CASSSDPGQGNVEAFF
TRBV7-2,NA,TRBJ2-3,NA,TGTGCCAGCAGTCGGACTAGCACAGATACGCAGTATTTT,CASSRTSTDTQYF
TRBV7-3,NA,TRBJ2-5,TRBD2,TGTGCCAGCAGCAAAGCGGGAACGAGTCAAGAGACCCAGTACTTC,CASSKAGTSQETQYF
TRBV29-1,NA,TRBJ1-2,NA,TGCAGCGTCCGGGGGCTACGGGGCTATGGCTACACCTTC,CSVRGLRGYGYTF
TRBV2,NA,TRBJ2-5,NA,TGTGCCAGCAGTGAAGGGACTCAAGAGACCCAGTACTTC,CASSEGTQETQYF
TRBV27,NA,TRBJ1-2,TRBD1,TGTGCCAGCAGTTTCAGGACAGGGGAAGGCTACACCTTC,CASSFRTGEGYTF
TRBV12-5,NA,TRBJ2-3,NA,TGTGCTAGTGGTCCTCCCGGGAGCGGCACAGATACGCAGTATTTT,CASGPPGSGTDTQYF
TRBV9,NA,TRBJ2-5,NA,TGTGCCAGCAGCGTAGGTTTTCGCAGTCGGCAAGAGACCCAGTACTTC,CASSVGFRSRQETQYF
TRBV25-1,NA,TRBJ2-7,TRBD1,TGTGCCAGCAGTCGGGACAGGGGAGCGTACGAGCAGTACTTC,CASSRDRGAYEQYF
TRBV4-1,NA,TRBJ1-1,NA,TGCGCCAGCAGCCCGGGACACGCTGAAGCTTTCTTT,CASSPGHAEAFF
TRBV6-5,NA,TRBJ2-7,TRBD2,TGTGCCAGCAGTTCCGGGACTAGGGCGCGTTCCGAGCAGTACTTC,CASSSGTRARSEQYF
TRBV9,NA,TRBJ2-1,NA,TGTGCCAGCAGCGTAGCGGGAAACTACAATGAGCAGTTCTTC,CASSVAGNYNEQFF
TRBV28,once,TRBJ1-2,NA,TGTGCCAGTCAACGAGGGGGTTATCTTGGCTACACCTTC,CASQRGGYLGYTF
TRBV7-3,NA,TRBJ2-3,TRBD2,TGTGCCAGCAGCTTATCGGCGGGAGGAGATACGCAGTATTTT,CASSLSAGGDTQYF
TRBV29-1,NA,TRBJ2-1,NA,TGCAGCGTTAGGCAGGGATACAATGAGCAGTTCTTC,CSVRQGYNEQFF
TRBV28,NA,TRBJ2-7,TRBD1,TGTGCCAGCAGAGCCGGGACAGATGTCTACGAGCAGTACTTC,CASRAGTDVYEQYF
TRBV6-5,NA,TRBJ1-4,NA,TGTGCCAGCAGTCGCAACATAGCTCCCGAAAAACTGTTTTTT,CASSRNIAPEKLFF
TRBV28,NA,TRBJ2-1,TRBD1,TGTGCCAGCAGTTTCGCAGGGGGCCCTGAGCAGTTCTTC,CASSFAGGPEQFF
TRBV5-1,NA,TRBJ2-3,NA,TGCGCCAGCAGCTCTGGGGTGGGTCAGAAGGATACGCAGTATTTT,CASSSGVGQKDTQYF
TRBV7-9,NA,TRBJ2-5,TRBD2,TGTGCCAGCAGCTTAATAGCGGGAGGAGAGACCCAGTACTTC,CASSLIAGGETQYF
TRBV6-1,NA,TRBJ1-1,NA,TGTGCCAGCAGGAGGACAGTTCCGCCTGAAGCTTTCTTT,CASRRTVPPEAFF
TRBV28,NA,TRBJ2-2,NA,TGTGCCAGCAGTTTTAGGCCGAACAATGCCGCGAACACCGGGGAGCTGTTTTTT,CASSFRPNNAANTGELFF
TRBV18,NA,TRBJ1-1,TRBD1,TGTGCCAGCTCACCCGACAGGGTATCGGGCACTGAAGCTTTCTTT,CASSPDRVSGTEAFF
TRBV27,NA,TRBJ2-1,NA,TGTGCCAGCAGTTTACCGCTGGGGGGAGGTCACAATGAGCAGTTCTTC,CASSLPLGGGHNEQFF
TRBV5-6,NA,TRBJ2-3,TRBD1,TGTGCCAGCAGCTTCGGACAGGGGGTCACAGATACGCAGTATTTT,CASSFGQGVTDTQYF
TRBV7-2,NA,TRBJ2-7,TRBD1,TGTGCCAGCAGCCCCCGGACAGGGGGCTCCTACGAGCAGTACTTC,CASSPRTGGSYEQYF
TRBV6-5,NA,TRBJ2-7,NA,TGTGCCAGCAGTTACGCCGGACGGTATTACGAGCAGTACTTC,CASSYAGRYYEQYF
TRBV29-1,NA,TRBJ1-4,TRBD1,TGCAGCGTCACAGGGGGCGCCGGAGTATACGAAAAACTGTTTTTT,CSVTGGAGVYEKLFF